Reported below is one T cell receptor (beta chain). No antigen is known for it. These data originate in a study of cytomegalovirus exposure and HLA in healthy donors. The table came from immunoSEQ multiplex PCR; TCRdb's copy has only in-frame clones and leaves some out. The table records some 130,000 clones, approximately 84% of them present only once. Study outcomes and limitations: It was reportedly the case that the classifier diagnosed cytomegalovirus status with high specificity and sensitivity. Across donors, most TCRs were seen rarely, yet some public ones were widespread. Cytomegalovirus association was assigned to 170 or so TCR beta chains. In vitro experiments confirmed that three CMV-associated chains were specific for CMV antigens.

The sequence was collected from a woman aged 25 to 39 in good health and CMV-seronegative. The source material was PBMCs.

In DNA form, the CDR3 reads TGTGCCAGCTCACCGGGGGGGGCGGGTCAGCCCCAGCATTTT. It specifies CASSPGGAGQPQHF. The chain employs TRBV18 and TRBJ1-5; a possible D gene is TRBD1 (6 bases). CDR1 and CDR2 (germline): KGHSH, LQKENI. Trimming took off 3 bases at V and 6 bases at J, with 12 bases between the two ends. The CDR3 consists of 14 residues.